This TCR beta chain was found in a study of CD8 T cells in Susac syndrome. This CDR3 is 16 amino acids long. J was trimmed by 0 bases and V by 7 bases; bases with no gene match: 7. The germline CDR1 and CDR2 sequences are LNHNV and YYDKDF (reference sequence). An amount of RNA that ranged from roughly 0.45 to 1 ug was reverse transcribed with random hexamers. An immunoSEQ multiplex PCR generated amplified TCR beta CDR3 products spanning 54 Vbeta and 13 Jbeta. TCRdb itself ran the immunoSEQ multiplex PCR reads through MiXCR, one entry per CDR3 protein. The table has approximately 170,000 distinct CDR3 sequences, 92% seen once.

Sequenced input: CD4+ T cells from PBMCs. The sequence was collected from a human donor in good health. The rearrangement links TRBV15 to TRBJ2-3, with TRBD2 matching over 10 bases. The CDR3 nucleotides read TGTGCCACCACCCCCGGACTAGCGGCTAGCACAGATACGCAGTATTTT. Its translation: CATTPGLAASTDTQYF.